Presented here are 28 T cell receptor beta chains from one specimen sequenced in a study of T cell responses to AZD1222 COVID-19 vaccine. TCRdb keeps only in-frame clones here, not all; method: immunoSEQ multiplex PCR. This repertoire shows about 100,000 clones, roughly 89% found once; its top ten account for around 20%. Here the sequenced sample was peripheral blood, taken on day 0 of AZD1222 vaccination. The receptors here all came from an adult in good health.

V usage is TRBV4-1 and J usage is TRBJ1-1, with a possible D match to TRBD1 (6 bases). Trimming stripped 0 bases from V and 8 bases from J, with 19 bases between. CDR3 size: 16 residues. The V gene's germline CDR1 is MGHRA and CDR2 YSYEKL. The CDR3 sequence: CASSQEGGQATGEAFF. CDR3 sequence (DNA): TGCGCCAGCAGCCAAGAAGGGGGGCAGGCTACGGGGGAAGCTTTCTTT.

The gene calls are TRBV9 and TRBJ2-2; D is tentatively TRBD1 or TRBD2 (5 bases each). With 2 bases removed from V and 7 bases from J, the gap between germline ends came to 18 bases. This CDR3 has 16 residues. Germline values: CDR1 SGDLS, CDR2 YYNGEE. The CDR3 sequence is CASSVPGPGEGGELFF. The CDR3 bases are TGTGCCAGCAGCGTCCCGGGACCGGGCGAGGGCGGGGAGCTGTTTTTT.

V usage is TRBV7-8 and J usage is TRBJ2-2, with D perhaps matching TRBD1 or TRBD2 (5 bases each). V was cut by 4 bases and J by 1 base, with 19 bases left in between. The germline gives CDR1 SGHVS, CDR2 FQNEAQ. The CDR3 contains 18 residues. CDR3 DNA: TGTGCCAGCAGCTCGTCAGTTCCGCCGGGGCTGAACACCGGGGAGCTGTTTTTT. Translating it yields CASSSSVPPGLNTGELFF.

J is TRBJ1-1 and V is TRBV20-1; D is undetermined. The V gene's germline CDR1 is DFQATT and CDR2 SNEGSKA (reference sequence). V lost 7 bases to trimming and J lost 5 bases, with 8 bases between them. CDR3 size: 10 residues. CDR3 DNA sequence: TGCAGTGTCTTGAGGACTGAAGCTTTCTTT. This sequence encodes CSVLRTEAFF.

The chain recombines TRBV11-2 with TRBJ2-5; 10 bases map to TRBD1. Trimming took 5 bases from V and 5 from J; bases not matched to a gene: 8. The CDR3 loop spans 15 amino acids. Germline V gene sequence: CDR1 SGHAT, CDR2 FQNNGV. The CDR3 DNA reads as TGTGCCAGCAGCCAGACAGGGGGCAGGACGGAGACCCAGTACTTC. Translating gives CASSQTGGRTETQYF. Looking up the rest from reference TRBV11-2 and TRBJ2-5 gives the full variable domain: EAGVAQSPRYKIIEKRQSVAFWCNPISGHATLYWYQQILGQGPKLLIQFQNNGVVDDSQLPKDRFSAERLKGVDSTLKIQPAKLEDSAVYLCASSQTGGRTETQYFGPGTRLLVL.

The chain combines TRBV11-2 with TRBJ2-3, with 7 bases lining up with TRBD2. The V gene end was trimmed by 5 bases and the J gene end by 6 bases; junction bases not matched to a gene: 8. The CDR3 loop spans 14 amino acids. CDR1 is SGHAT, CDR2 FQNNGV, per germline. CDR3 residues: CASSPSGGVDTQYF. The CDR3 DNA reads TGTGCCAGCAGCCCTAGCGGTGGGGTGGATACGCAGTATTTT.

The chain couples TRBV20-1 to TRBJ2-7; D remains ambiguous. V gave up 6 bases and J gave up 4 bases, with 10 bases separating them. Germline CDR1 reads DFQATT; CDR2 reads SNEGSKA (reference sequence). The CDR3 runs to 11 residues. The DNA for the CDR3 is TGCAGTGCGCTCGCTGGATACGAGCAGTACTTC. Protein sequence: CSALAGYEQYF.

This chain links TRBV10-3 with TRBJ1-6; a weak D match, TRBD1 (6 bases). CDR3 size: 15 residues. CDR1 is ENHRY, CDR2 SYGVKD, per germline. V lost 8 bases, J lost 8 bases, and 19 bases lay in between. In DNA, the CDR3 is TGTGCCATCGGGACGCGGGACACGACAGATTCACCCCTCCACTTT. It encodes CAIGTRDTTDSPLHF.

The V gene is TRBV19, the J gene TRBJ1-1, with D unresolved. The CDR3 has 13 residues. V lost 3 bases and J lost 4, with 9 bases in between. Germline-derived CDR1 and CDR2 are LNHDA and SQIVND (reference sequence). The DNA of the CDR3 is TGTGCCAGTAGTATTGGGTGGAGCACTGAAGCTTTCTTT. Its protein product is CASSIGWSTEAFF.

This rearrangement joins TRBV5-1 to TRBJ1-2; 7 positions match TRBD1. This CDR3 spans 15 amino acids. After removal of 6 bases from V and 6 bases from J, the junction contained 14 bases not matched to a gene. The germline CDR1 and CDR2 sequences are SGHRS and YFSETQ. CDR3 sequence reads: CASTSLTGTVDGYTF. As DNA, the CDR3 is TGCGCCAGCACCTCCTTGACCGGGACAGTCGATGGCTACACCTTC.

This chain connects TRBV6-1 to TRBJ1-1; D is possibly TRBD1 (6 bases). V was clipped by 0 bases and J by 4 bases, with 18 bases between them. The CDR3 covers 17 residues. CDR1 is MNHNS, CDR2 SASEGT, per germline. The CDR3 reads CASSEALRMGAVTEAFF. CDR3 DNA: TGTGCCAGCAGTGAAGCGCTTCGGATGGGGGCAGTCACTGAAGCTTTCTTT.

This clone was picked up a small number of times. This chain uses TRBV18 with TRBJ1-5; weak D call: TRBD1 (5 bases). The V gene's germline CDR1 is KGHSH and CDR2 LQKENI. The CDR3 has 15 amino acids. V lost 6 bases and J 0 bases, leaving 12 bases between the germline ends. The CDR3 coding sequence is TGTGCCAGCTCCCCCGTAGGGGATAGCAATCAGCCCCAGCATTTT. Translation: CASSPVGDSNQPQHF.

The chain couples TRBV5-4 to TRBJ2-1; TRBD2 matches 10 bases. The CDR3 has 17 residues. Trimming removed 0 bases from V and 9 bases from J; junction bases left unmatched: 12. Per the germline V gene, CDR1 is SGHNT and CDR2 is YYREEE (reference sequence). The CDR3 here is CASSLDPSGGIGGEQFF. The DNA of the CDR3 is TGTGCCAGCAGCTTGGATCCTAGCGGGGGTATAGGGGGTGAGCAGTTCTTC.

The chain uses TRBV4-1 and TRBJ1-1; TRBD1 agrees at 7 bases. Germline V gene sequence: CDR1 MGHRA, CDR2 YSYEKL. With V trimmed by 1 base and J by 6 bases, 5 bases remained unmatched. The CDR3 extends over 14 amino acids. CDR3 sequence (DNA): TGCGCCAGCAGCCAAGGGGACAGAAGACCTGAAGCTTTCTTT. This translates into CASSQGDRRPEAFF.

This chain's CDR3 is CATSRVAGRKETQYF. The CDR3 coding sequence is TGTGCCACCAGCAGAGTGGCAGGGAGGAAGGAGACCCAGTACTTC. V and J are TRBV15 and TRBJ2-5; D may be TRBD2 (6 bases). The ends were cut back, 1 base at V and 5 bases at J, with 14 bases in the middle. CDR1 is LNHNV and CDR2 is YYDKDF in the germline V gene (reference sequence). The CDR3 length is 15 residues.

The rearrangement uses TRBV6-5 and TRBJ1-4; no definite D call. CDR1 is MNHEY, CDR2 SVGAGI, per germline. V shed 8 bases and J shed 8 bases, with 6 bases lying between them. CDR3 length: 10 residues. CDR3 residues: CASPYEKLFF. CDR3 sequence (DNA): TGTGCCAGCCCCTACGAAAAACTGTTTTTT.

V gene TRBV6-5 combines with J gene TRBJ2-7; D remains ambiguous. This CDR3 is 13 amino acids long. Looked up from germline, CDR1 is MNHEY and CDR2 is SVGAGI. Between the trimmed V and J ends, which lost 8 bases and 1 base, there was a span of 12 bases. CDR3 amino acids: CASLAKTSYEQYF. CDR3 DNA: TGTGCCAGCTTAGCTAAAACTTCCTACGAGCAGTACTTC.

This chain joins TRBV14 and TRBJ1-6; the D is unclear. CDR1 is SGHDN and CDR2 is FVKESK in the germline V gene. This CDR3 spans 14 amino acids. Trimming shortened V by 5 bases and J by 2 bases, and 7 bases separated the two germline ends. The CDR3 sequence is CASSSGTYNSPLHF. DNA of the CDR3: TGTGCCAGCAGCTCCGGGACCTATAATTCACCCCTCCACTTT.

V gene TRBV6-4 combines with J gene TRBJ1-5, with D unclear. V was pared by 4 bases and J by 4 bases, with 8 bases between. This CDR3 is 13 amino acids long. CDR1 is MRHNA and CDR2 is SNTAGT in the germline V gene. The CDR3 spells CASSVEVNQPQHF. The CDR3 DNA is TGTGCCAGCAGTGTAGAGGTAAATCAGCCCCAGCATTTT.

The rearrangement joins TRBV18 to TRBJ2-2; 13 bases agree with TRBD2. Trimming at V came to 3 bases and at J to 0 bases, leaving 7 bases not matched to a gene. Germline loops: CDR1 KGHSH, CDR2 LQKENI. This CDR3 contains 19 residues. CDR3: CASSPRLAGGPANTGELFF. CDR3 nucleotides: TGTGCCAGCTCACCCCGACTAGCGGGGGGCCCCGCGAACACCGGGGAGCTGTTTTTT.

The chain carries TRBV11-2 and TRBJ2-5; 16 bases map to TRBD2. J was trimmed by 5 bases and V by 5 bases; bases with no gene match: 8. The CDR3 is 17 residues long. CDR1 is SGHAT and CDR2 is FQNNGV in the germline V gene. The CDR3 DNA reads TGTGCCAGCAGCCGAGGGACTAGCGGGGGGGCTTGGGAGACCCAGTACTTC. It encodes CASSRGTSGGAWETQYF.

V usage is TRBV9 and J usage is TRBJ2-2; a weak D match, TRBD2 (5 bases). Germline CDR1 reads SGDLS; CDR2 reads YYNGEE. The CDR3 is 12 amino acids. Trimming stripped 4 bases from V and 7 bases from J, with 8 bases between. This CDR3 reads CASSRSGGELFF. The CDR3, as DNA: TGTGCCAGCAGCCGGAGCGGCGGGGAGCTGTTTTTT. Using reference TRBV9 and TRBJ2-2 for the parts outside the CDR3, the full variable domain is DSGVTQTPKHLITATGQRVTLRCSPRSGDLSVYWYQQSLDQGLQFLIQYYNGEERAKGNILERFSAQQFPDLHSELNLSSLELGDSALYFCASSRSGGELFFGEGSRLTVL.

The chain uses TRBV3-1 (or the pseudogene TRBV3-2) and TRBJ2-7, with D possibly being TRBD1 (5 bases). Germline CDR1 is LGHDT and CDR2 is YNNKEL (reference sequence). Trimming took off 1 base at V and 6 bases at J, with 16 bases between the two ends. The CDR3 runs to 15 residues. The CDR3 coding sequence is TGTGCCAGCAGCCAAGGGGGCAGGGTACGATCCGAGCAGTACTTC. Translating gives CASSQGGRVRSEQYF.

This sequence joins TRBV29-1 and TRBJ1-2, with D perhaps matching TRBD1 (5 bases). Between the trimmed V and J ends, which lost 7 bases and 5 bases, there was a span of 17 bases. This CDR3 is built from 13 residues. Germline loops: CDR1 SQVTM, CDR2 ANQGSEA. The CDR3 protein is CSARVGQAYGYTF. The CDR3 nucleotides read TGCAGCGCCAGGGTTGGGCAGGCTTATGGCTACACCTTC.

The chain carries TRBV9 and TRBJ1-1; no definite D call. The germline CDR1 and CDR2 sequences are SGDLS and YYNGEE. Trimming took 2 bases from V and 1 from J, leaving 9 bases between them. The CDR3 spans 14 residues. DNA for the CDR3: TGTGCCAGCAGCGTCGGACTTAAGAACACTGAAGCTTTCTTT. This gives the protein CASSVGLKNTEAFF.

The rearrangement joins TRBV5-6 to TRBJ1-1; perhaps TRBD1 as D (5 bases). CDR1 and CDR2 (germline): SGHDT, YYEEEE. The length of the CDR3 is 15 residues. Trimming removed 4 bases at V and 0 bases at J, with 13 bases between. This CDR3 is CASSRGDGVNTEAFF. The CDR3 nucleotides read TGTGCCAGCAGCCGAGGGGACGGAGTGAACACTGAAGCTTTCTTT.

V gene TRBV21-1 combines with J gene TRBJ2-7; the table's TRBD1 call for D was not verified on the DNA. TRBV21-1 is a listed pseudogene. The CDR3 consists of 16 residues. Written as DNA, the CDR3 is TGTGCCAGCAGCAAGTTAGTAGGGACAGGAGATTACGAGCAGTACTTC. It codes for CASSKLVGTGDYEQYF.

The chain uses TRBV6-2 or TRBV6-3 and TRBJ2-5, with 10 bases fitting TRBD2. The V segment lost 6 bases and the J segment 5 bases; nucleotides outside the gene matches: 6. The CDR3 has 14 residues. Germline CDR1 and CDR2: MNHEY and SVGEGT. The CDR3 coding sequence is TGTGCCAGCAGGCCTAGCGGGGGAGTCGAGACCCAGTACTTC. It specifies CASRPSGGVETQYF.